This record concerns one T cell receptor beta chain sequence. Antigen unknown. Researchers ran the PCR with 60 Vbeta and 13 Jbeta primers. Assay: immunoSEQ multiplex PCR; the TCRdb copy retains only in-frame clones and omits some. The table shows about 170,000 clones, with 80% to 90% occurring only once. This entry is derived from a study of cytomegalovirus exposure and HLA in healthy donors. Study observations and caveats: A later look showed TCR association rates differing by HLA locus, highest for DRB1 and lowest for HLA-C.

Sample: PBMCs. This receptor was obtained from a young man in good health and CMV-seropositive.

The CDR3 coding sequence is TGTGCCAGCATCCCGGGACTAGGGACCACAGATACGCAGTATTTT. Translation: CASIPGLGTTDTQYF. This chain uses TRBV7-2 with TRBJ2-3, with 8 bases aligning to TRBD2. V was pared by 7 bases and J by 2 bases, with 8 bases of the junction left unmatched. The length of the CDR3 is 15 residues. The germline V gene has CDR1 SGHTA and CDR2 FQGNSA.